A selection of T cell receptor beta chains follows, all from one sample in a study of beta chain features in type 1 diabetes. Sequencing was performed with immunoSEQ multiplex PCR; in TCRdb, only in-frame clones are kept and a portion is missing. Counted here are 400,000 or so clones, around 12% occurring once; the ten biggest clones make up about 0.01%. Specimen: naive CD4+ T cells from blood. The receptor set was obtained from a woman younger than 30 with type 1 diabetes. CDR3s include the opening cysteine and the closing phenylalanine or tryptophan. Fields, in order: CDR3 length, V gene, J gene, CDR3 protein.

>17|TRBV25-1|TRBJ1-2
CASSEYPPTRPGGGYTF
>14|TRBV6-6|TRBJ1-2
CASSYAGVNYGYTF
>16|TRBV15|TRBJ1-1
CATSRDRGRVATEAFF
>13|TRBV7-2|TRBJ2-7
CASSLAERYEQYF
>18|TRBV5-1|TRBJ2-6
CASSLVGQGGPGANVLTF
>17|TRBV13|.
CASSLSGLTSGSYEQYF
>14|TRBV30|TRBJ1-1
CAWSVRGRRTEAFF
>15|TRBV25-1|TRBJ1-1
CASERGGDIYTEAFF
>13|TRBV5-1|TRBJ2-3
CASSRDSQDTQYF
>14|TRBV5-1|TRBJ2-5
CASSLGQIQETQYF
>19|TRBV5-1|TRBJ1-6
CASSLMGQSTSSYNSPLHF
>14|TRBV9|TRBJ1-3
CASSDRSSGNTIYF
>13|TRBV7-2|TRBJ2-7
CASSHLRTGEQYF
>15|TRBV10-3|TRBJ2-1
CAIRTAGVTYNEQFF
>12|TRBV30|TRBJ1-2
CAWSVGGYGYTF
>19|TRBV28|TRBJ1-5
CASRTHVLDRTRSNQPQHF
>15|TRBV5-1|TRBJ1-2
CASSSGGKMNYGYTF
>13|TRBV4-3|TRBJ1-1
CASSQPGSTEAFF
>17|TRBV4-1|TRBJ2-3
CASSHRLAGGAPDTQYF
>16|TRBV7-9|TRBJ1-5
CASSLAWGQGNQPQHF
>17|TRBV7-3|TRBJ2-6
CASSGGQGNSGANVLTF
>12|TRBV6-1|TRBJ2-7
CASSGQIYEQYF
>15|TRBV7-2|TRBJ2-1
CASRTPGQRYNEQFF
>12|TRBV2|TRBJ2-1
CASNQEHNEQFF
>17|TRBV30|TRBJ1-5
CAWRPRRAGVSNQPQHF
>19|TRBV15|TRBJ2-4
CATSTGLGGSKLAKNIQYF
>17|TRBV28|TRBJ2-3
CASSLPKGASSTDTQYF
>20|TRBV27|TRBJ1-4
CASSPTGTGVRWSTNEKLFF